The next 15 T cell receptor beta chains were all read from a single sample in a study of blood T cell repertoires in COVID-19 (dated by TCRdb to about 2020). The library was prepared using the immunoSEQ multiplex PCR assay. As stored in TCRdb, this immuneACCESS dataset retains in-frame rearrangements with V and J assigned. A fraction of the clones does not appear; measured against another copy, unresolved V genes explain less than half of the discrepancy, and the remainder lacks a known reason. The sample table holds around 250,000 clones, of which roughly 84% were seen once. The ten top clones hold over 1.5% of the sample. Sequencing was carried out using peripheral blood. These receptors came from a woman aged 40 to 50 who had recovered from COVID-19.

This chain uses TRBV28 with TRBJ1-1; D unresolved. Germline values: CDR1 MDHEN, CDR2 SYDVKM. Trimming removed 5 bases at V and 0 bases at J, with 13 bases between. The CDR3 has 15 residues. CDR3: CASSPESLMNTEAFF. DNA of the CDR3: TGTGCCAGCAGTCCCGAGAGCTTAATGAACACTGAAGCTTTCTTT. The full variable domain, with the rest looked up from reference TRBV28 and TRBJ1-1, is DVKVTQSSRYLVKRTGEKVFLECVQDMDHENMFWYRQDPGLGLRLIYFSYDVKMKEKGDIPEGYSVSREKKERFSLILESASTNQTSMYLCASSPESLMNTEAFFGQGTRLTVV.

This rearrangement joins TRBV7-2 to TRBJ1-1; tentative D call: TRBD1 (5 bases). The CDR3 consists of 16 residues. CDR1 is SGHTA, CDR2 FQGNSA, per germline. Trimming cost V 2 bases and J 0 bases, with 13 bases left between them. The CDR3 nucleotides read TGTGCCAGCAGCTTAAATGGGGTCAGGGTGAACACTGAAGCTTTCTTT. It specifies CASSLNGVRVNTEAFF.

The genes are TRBV19 and TRBJ1-1, with D unresolved. Germline V gene data show CDR1 as LNHDA and CDR2 as SQIVND (reference sequence). Trimming pared 1 base from V and 1 base from J, leaving 7 bases between. The CDR3 is 14 residues long. The CDR3 sequence: CASSIARGNTEAFF. The CDR3 DNA follows: TGTGCCAGTAGTATAGCCCGGGGGAACACTGAAGCTTTCTTT. Complete variable domain (other parts from reference TRBV19 and TRBJ1-1): DGGITQSPKYLFRKEGQNVTLSCEQNLNHDAMYWYRQDPGQGLRLIYYSQIVNDFQKGDIAEGYSVSREKKESFPLTVTSAQKNPTAFYLCASSIARGNTEAFFGQGTRLTVV.

The genes are TRBV30 and TRBJ1-4, with D possibly being TRBD1 (5 bases). V was clipped by 1 base and J by 7 bases, with 16 bases between them. Looked up from germline, CDR1 is GTSNPN and CDR2 is SVGIG (reference sequence). The CDR3 runs to 15 residues. CDR3 DNA sequence: TGTGCCTGGAGTGGCCTAGGGGCTTCTGGTGAAAAACTGTTTTTT. Translation: CAWSGLGASGEKLFF.

This chain joins TRBV28 and TRBJ1-5, with a tentative D call TRBD1 (5 bases). The CDR3 has 13 residues. Germline V CDR1 and CDR2: MDHEN, SYDVKM. Trimming took off 10 bases at V and 4 bases at J, with 14 bases between the two ends. CDR3 loop: CAIRGGPNQPQHF. CDR3 DNA: TGTGCCATCCGGGGGGGTCCAAATCAGCCCCAGCATTTT. Combining the CDR3 with reference TRBV28 and TRBJ1-5 gives the whole variable domain DVKVTQSSRYLVKRTGEKVFLECVQDMDHENMFWYRQDPGLGLRLIYFSYDVKMKEKGDIPEGYSVSREKKERFSLILESASTNQTSMYLCAIRGGPNQPQHFGDGTRLSIL.

V is TRBV29-1 and J is TRBJ2-5, with a tentative D call TRBD1 (6 bases). Between the trimmed V and J ends, which lost 3 bases and 6 bases, there was a span of 14 bases. This CDR3 is 13 amino acids long. The germline gives CDR1 SQVTM, CDR2 ANQGSEA. Here the CDR3 DNA reads TGCAGCGTTGAGTACAGGGACAAAAAGACCCAGTACTTC. This translates into CSVEYRDKKTQYF.

V usage is TRBV19 and J usage is TRBJ1-4; 9 bases line up with TRBD1. In germline, CDR1 is LNHDA, CDR2 SQIVND (reference sequence). The J segment lost 4 bases and the V segment lost 5 bases, leaving 2 bases of the junction unmatched. The CDR3 extends over 14 amino acids. The CDR3 DNA follows: TGTGCCAGTAGTCTGGGACAGGGTAATGAAAAACTGTTTTTT. Translation gives CASSLGQGNEKLFF.

The CDR3 is CASTLPGTRNEKLFF. CDR3 sequence (DNA): TGTGCCAGCACCCTCCCCGGGACTCGGAATGAAAAACTGTTTTTT. The rearrangement joins TRBV7-9 to TRBJ1-4, with a tentative D call TRBD1 (5 bases). This CDR3 spans 15 amino acids. Germline V CDR1 and CDR2: SEHNR, FQNEAQ (reference sequence). V lost 7 bases and J 5 bases, leaving 17 bases between the germline ends.

The chain couples TRBV19 to TRBJ2-1; 8 bases are a match to TRBD2. V gave up 0 bases and J gave up 5 bases; unmatched junction bases: 6. The CDR3 has 16 amino acids. Germline V gene lookup returns CDR1 LNHDA and CDR2 SQIVND (reference sequence). CDR3 DNA sequence: TGTGCCAGTAGTATAGACACGGGGGGGCCTCACAATGAGCAGTTCTTC. Its protein product is CASSIDTGGPHNEQFF.

The CDR3 protein is CASSLVDWGQGAWSPLHF. The DNA of the CDR3 is TGTGCCAGCAGCTTAGTCGACTGGGGACAGGGGGCCTGGTCACCCCTCCACTTT. This rearrangement joins TRBV11-3 to TRBJ1-6; 12 bases agree with TRBD1. The length of the CDR3 is 18 residues. Trimming took 1 base from V and 10 from J; bases not matched to a gene: 11. Germline CDR1 SGHNT, CDR2 YENEEA.

The chain combines TRBV7-2 with TRBJ1-5, with 9 bases that match TRBD1. The CDR3 has 13 amino acids. V was clipped by 5 bases and J by 6 bases; unmatched bases: 2. In germline, CDR1 is SGHTA, CDR2 FQGNSA. The CDR3 sequence is CASSLTGGQPQHF. CDR3 DNA sequence: TGTGCCAGCAGCCTGACAGGGGGTCAGCCCCAGCATTTT.

V and J are TRBV28 and TRBJ2-5; maybe TRBD1 (5 bases). Germline assignment: CDR1 MDHEN and CDR2 SYDVKM. Between the trimmed V and J ends, which lost 3 bases and 5 bases, there was a span of 13 bases. CDR3 length: 14 amino acids. CDR3 sequence: CASSFIGVRETQYF. The CDR3 DNA is TGTGCCAGCAGTTTCATAGGGGTGAGGGAGACCCAGTACTTC.

V gene TRBV9 combines with J gene TRBJ2-1; 12 nucleotides agree with TRBD2. With 3 bases clipped from V and 0 bases from J, the junction kept 7 bases outside the gene matches. The CDR3 runs 18 residues. The V gene's germline CDR1 is SGDLS and CDR2 YYNGEE. The chain's CDR3 is CASSEGTSGQSSYNEQFF. CDR3 coding DNA: TGTGCCAGCAGCGAGGGGACTAGCGGGCAAAGCTCCTACAATGAGCAGTTCTTC. The whole variable domain, filled in from reference TRBV9 and TRBJ2-1, reads DSGVTQTPKHLITATGQRVTLRCSPRSGDLSVYWYQQSLDQGLQFLIQYYNGEERAKGNILERFSAQQFPDLHSELNLSSLELGDSALYFCASSEGTSGQSSYNEQFFGPGTRLTVL.

The chain couples TRBV7-9 to TRBJ1-5; D unclear. Germline V gene data show CDR1 as SEHNR and CDR2 as FQNEAQ (reference sequence). Between the trimmed V and J ends, which lost 5 bases and 5 bases, there was a span of 13 bases. The CDR3 consists of 14 residues. This CDR3 is CASSPSGGYQPQHF. The CDR3 DNA sequence: TGTGCCAGCAGCCCTAGCGGCGGATATCAGCCCCAGCATTTT.

This sequence joins TRBV28 and TRBJ1-6, with D perhaps TRBD1 (6 bases). Germline CDR1 reads MDHEN; CDR2 reads SYDVKM. Trimming took off 6 bases at V and 7 bases at J, with 16 bases between the two ends. This CDR3 has 15 amino acids. The CDR3 protein is CASRATGNRNSPLHF. The CDR3 DNA is TGTGCCAGCAGAGCAACAGGGAACCGAAATTCACCCCTCCACTTT.